Listed below are T cell receptor beta chains from one sample, sequenced in a study of spatial heterogeneity in lung cancer. TCRdb reanalysed the 5' RACE reads using MiXCR and keeps one entry per CDR3 protein. The profile covers some 10,000 distinct CDR3 sequences, with around 5% appearing a single time and approximately 15% taken by the ten largest. Sample: lung tumor tissue, taken at surgery. All receptors come from a female donor with early-stage non-small cell lung cancer. The CDR3 runs from the conserved cysteine through the conserved F or W. A D gene is named only where the DNA matches it firmly. Rows give clone size only sometimes, using once, few, many, or a class for an expanded clone.

d_call,j_call,clone_size,cdr3_length,v_call,cdr3_aa,cdr3_nt
NA,TRBJ2-6,many,16,TRBV10-3,CATNDLAISGANVLTF,TGTGCCACTAACGATCTAGCGATATCTGGGGCCAACGTCCTGACTTTC
NA,TRBJ1-2,few,18,TRBV5-1,CASSQPYTGTLMAYGYTF,TGCGCCAGCAGCCAACCATATACGGGGACGTTGATGGCCTATGGCTACACCTTC
NA,TRBJ1-5,many,14,TRBV13,CASSLRRSNQPQHF,TGTGCCAGCAGCTTGCGACGGAGCAATCAGCCCCAGCATTTT
TRBD2,TRBJ2-5,NA,15,TRBV10-2,CASSESGLAEETQYF,TGCGCCAGCAGTGAGTCGGGACTAGCTGAAGAGACCCAGTACTTC
NA,TRBJ2-7,many,14,TRBV7-9,CASSPAQVYTEQYF,TGTGCCAGCAGCCCAGCACAGGTTTATACGGAGCAGTACTTC
NA,TRBJ2-3,few,14,TRBV28,CASSLRPSTDTQYF,TGTGCCAGCAGTTTAAGACCTAGCACAGATACGCAGTATTTT
TRBD1,TRBJ2-5,many,14,TRBV3-1,CASSRRQGRETQYF,TGTGCCAGCAGCCGACGACAGGGACGAGAGACCCAGTACTTC
NA,TRBJ1-6,many,18,TRBV20-1,CSARGGGRQSSYNSPLHF,TGCAGTGCTAGGGGGGGCGGACGGCAGAGCTCCTATAATTCACCCCTCCACTTT
NA,TRBJ1-6,few,16,TRBV9,CASSVQPDGGNSPLHF,TGTGCCAGCAGCGTACAACCGGACGGCGGGAATTCACCCCTCCACTTT
NA,TRBJ1-1,medium-sized,13,TRBV6-1,CASSEHRNTEAFF,TGTGCCAGCAGCGAACACAGAAACACTGAAGCTTTCTTT
NA,TRBJ2-7,many,13,TRBV10-3,CATSPAGLDEQYF,TGTGCCACCTCTCCCGCGGGGTTGGACGAGCAGTACTTC
NA,TRBJ2-1,few,16,TRBV3-1,CASSHKFQRAYNEQFF,TGTGCCAGCAGCCATAAATTTCAGCGGGCGTACAATGAGCAGTTCTTC
NA,TRBJ2-2,NA,15,TRBV6-2/TRBV6-3,CASSHGGEDTGELFF,TGTGCCAGCAGTCACGGGGGAGAGGACACCGGGGAGCTGTTTTTT
TRBD1,TRBJ2-6,NA,18,TRBV5-1,CASSVRDRESSGANVLTF,TGCGCCAGCAGCGTCAGGGACAGGGAAAGCTCTGGGGCCAACGTCCTGACTTTC
TRBD1,TRBJ2-4,many,15,TRBV28,CASSPPQGVGNIQYF,TGTGCCAGCAGTCCACCCCAGGGGGTGGGAAACATTCAGTACTTC
NA,TRBJ1-6,many,14,TRBV12-3/TRBV12-4,CASSLGVLNSPLHF,TGTGCCAGCAGTTTAGGAGTGCTAAATTCACCCCTCCACTTT
NA,TRBJ1-1,NA,11,TRBV20-1,CSLGPVTEAFF,TGCAGCCTGGGACCGGTCACTGAAGCTTTCTTT
NA,TRBJ2-1,many,14,TRBV27,CASSSTATYNEQFF,TGTGCCAGCAGTTCTACAGCAACCTACAATGAGCAGTTCTTC
NA,TRBJ2-7,NA,13,TRBV6-1,CASSERGLDEQYF,TGTGCCAGCAGTGAGCGGGGACTGGACGAGCAGTACTTC
NA,TRBJ2-1,NA,14,TRBV5-4,CASSWKRGSEEQFF,TGTGCCAGCAGCTGGAAGAGGGGTTCGGAGGAGCAGTTCTTC
NA,TRBJ1-3,medium-sized,14,TRBV3-1,CASSQESAGNTIYF,TGTGCCAGCAGCCAAGAGTCAGCCGGAAACACCATATATTTT
NA,TRBJ2-7,medium-sized,14,TRBV12-3/TRBV12-4,CASSLAGVSNEQYF,TGTGCCAGCAGTTTAGCGGGAGTAAGCAACGAGCAGTACTTC
NA,TRBJ1-1,many,16,TRBV7-6,CASSYINGGENTEAFF,TGTGCCAGCAGTTACATAAATGGGGGGGAGAACACTGAAGCTTTCTTT
NA,TRBJ2-2,medium-sized,19,TRBV7-9,CASSFTRGPLGQLTGELFF,TGTGCCAGCAGCTTTACTCGCGGCCCCCTTGGACAGCTCACCGGGGAGCTGTTTTTT
NA,TRBJ2-7,many,14,TRBV5-6,CASSLELRRDEQYF,TGTGCCAGCAGCTTGGAGTTAAGGCGTGACGAGCAGTACTTC
NA,TRBJ2-2,many,14,TRBV3-1,CASSHSYSTGELFF,TGTGCCAGCAGCCACTCCTATTCGACCGGGGAGCTGTTTTTT
NA,TRBJ2-1,many,12,TRBV30,CAWSRGSNEQFF,TGTGCCTGGAGTAGAGGGAGTAATGAGCAGTTCTTC
NA,TRBJ2-5,many,12,TRBV5-1,CASSFAGETQYF,TGCGCCAGCAGCTTTGCGGGGGAGACCCAGTACTTC
NA,TRBJ2-7,many,14,TRBV24-1,CATSDSGVGYEQYF,TGTGCCACCAGTGATTCGGGAGTAGGGTACGAGCAGTACTTC
NA,TRBJ2-5,medium-sized,14,TRBV7-2,CASSVAGYQETQYF,TGTGCCAGCAGCGTAGCCGGGTACCAAGAGACCCAGTACTTC
NA,TRBJ2-1,many,11,TRBV9,CASSGGWKQFF,TGTGCCAGCAGCGGGGGCTGGAAGCAGTTCTTC
NA,TRBJ1-5,medium-sized,14,TRBV30,CAWSPIQGDQPQHF,TGTGCCTGGAGCCCTATCCAGGGCGATCAGCCCCAGCATTTT
TRBD2,TRBJ2-7,NA,16,TRBV7-8,CASSLAGLAGTYEQYF,TGTGCCAGCAGCTTAGCGGGTCTAGCGGGGACCTACGAGCAGTACTTC
NA,TRBJ1-1,medium-sized,13,TRBV6-1,CASTRVLNTEAFF,TGTGCCAGCACAAGGGTCTTGAACACTGAAGCTTTCTTT
NA,TRBJ1-1,large,15,TRBV5-1,CASSLVGTVNTEAFF,TGCGCCAGCAGCTTGGTTGGGACGGTGAACACTGAAGCTTTCTTT
NA,TRBJ2-7,medium-sized,14,TRBV12-3/TRBV12-4,CASSPGRGPYEQYF,TGTGCCAGCAGCCCGGGACGGGGACCCTACGAGCAGTACTTC
NA,TRBJ1-4,many,14,TRBV12-3/TRBV12-4,CASSLGGINEKLFF,TGTGCCAGCAGTTTGGGGGGGATTAATGAAAAACTGTTTTTT
NA,TRBJ1-5,many,14,TRBV7-8,CASSLVPVDQPQHF,TGTGCCAGCAGCTTAGTACCGGTCGATCAGCCCCAGCATTTT
TRBD2,TRBJ2-1,NA,14,TRBV7-8,CASSSDGGVNEQFF,TGTGCCAGCAGCTCCGACGGGGGGGTCAATGAGCAGTTCTTC
NA,TRBJ2-1,large,12,TRBV24-1,CATSVRRGEQFF,TGTGCCACCAGTGTCCGACGAGGTGAGCAGTTCTTC
TRBD1,TRBJ2-5,many,14,TRBV19,CASSIPGQGQTQYF,TGTGCCAGTAGTATCCCGGGACAGGGACAGACCCAGTACTTC
TRBD1,TRBJ2-7,NA,13,TRBV11-2,CASSLGQSYEQYF,TGTGCCAGCAGCTTGGGACAGAGCTACGAGCAGTACTTC
NA,TRBJ2-3,medium-sized,11,TRBV7-8,CASREWNTQYF,TGTGCCAGCCGCGAGTGGAATACGCAGTATTTT
TRBD2,TRBJ2-1,few,15,TRBV3-1,CASSQDSGRDTEQFF,TGTGCCAGCAGCCAAGACAGCGGGAGGGATACTGAGCAGTTCTTC
TRBD1,TRBJ2-1,medium-sized,16,TRBV12-3/TRBV12-4,CASSLVLGTAYNEQFF,TGTGCCAGCAGTTTAGTCCTCGGGACAGCGTACAATGAGCAGTTCTTC
NA,TRBJ2-5,medium-sized,11,TRBV6-2/TRBV6-3,CASSWGETQYF,TGTGCCAGCAGTTGGGGAGAGACCCAGTACTTC
NA,TRBJ1-1,many,11,TRBV5-1,CASSLNTEAFF,TGCGCCAGCAGCTTGAACACTGAAGCTTTCTTT
NA,TRBJ1-2,many,14,TRBV7-8,CASSSDMGLDGYTF,TGTGCCAGCAGCTCCGATATGGGTCTGGACGGCTACACCTTC
TRBD1,TRBJ1-5,medium-sized,12,TRBV12-3/TRBV12-4,CASSFLGQGLHF,TGTGCCAGCAGTTTTTTGGGACAGGGCCTACATTTT
NA,TRBJ2-3,NA,14,TRBV2,CASRTDEGSDTQYF,TGTGCCAGCAGAACTGACGAAGGCTCAGATACGCAGTATTTT